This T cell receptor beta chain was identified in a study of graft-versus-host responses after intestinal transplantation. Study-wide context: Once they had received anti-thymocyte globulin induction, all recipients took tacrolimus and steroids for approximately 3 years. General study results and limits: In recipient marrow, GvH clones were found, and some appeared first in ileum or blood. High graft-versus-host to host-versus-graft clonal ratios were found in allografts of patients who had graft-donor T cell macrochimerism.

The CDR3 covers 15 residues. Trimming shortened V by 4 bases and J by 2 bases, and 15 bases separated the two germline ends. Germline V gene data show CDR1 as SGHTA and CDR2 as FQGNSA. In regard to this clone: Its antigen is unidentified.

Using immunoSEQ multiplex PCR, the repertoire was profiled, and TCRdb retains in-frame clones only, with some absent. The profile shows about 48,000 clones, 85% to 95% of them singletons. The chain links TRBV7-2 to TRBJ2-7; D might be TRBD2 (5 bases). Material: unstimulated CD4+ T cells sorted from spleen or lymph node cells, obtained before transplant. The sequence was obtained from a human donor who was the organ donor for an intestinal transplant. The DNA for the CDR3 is TGTGCCAGCAGCTGGGAGAGCGGTAATACCTACGAGCAGTACTTC. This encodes CASSWESGNTYEQYF. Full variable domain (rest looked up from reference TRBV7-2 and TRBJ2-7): GAGVSQSPSNKVTEKGKDVELRCDPISGHTALYWYRQSLGQGLEFLIYFQGNSAPDKSGLPSDRFSAERTGGSVSTLTIQRTQQEDSAVYLCASSWESGNTYEQYFGPGTRLTVT.